The source of this TCR beta chain is a study of cytomegalovirus exposure and HLA in healthy donors. General observations from the study: Reports showed the classifier diagnosing cytomegalovirus status with high specificity and sensitivity. Whilst most TCR sequences proved rare, a subset of public TCRs occurred across many donors. Listed as cytomegalovirus-associated were 164 TCR beta chains. A link between a missense DCLRE1C variant and TCR beta V- and J-gene trimming emerged from a later analysis.

Trimming cost V 3 bases and J 3 bases, with 12 bases left between them. Germline V gene data show CDR1 as MDHEN and CDR2 as SYDVKM. The CDR3 spans 15 residues. The primer mix had 60 Vbeta and 13 Jbeta primers. Clones were sequenced by immunoSEQ multiplex PCR, and TCRdb holds only the in-frame ones, with some missing. The sample yields about 200,000 clones, about 72% seen once. Comment on this clone: Its specificity is unknown.

This TCR was sampled from a male donor in good health and CMV-seronegative. This chain connects TRBV28 to TRBJ1-5; D is undetermined. The sample taken for sequencing was PBMCs. The chain's CDR3 is CASSFPGSANQPQHF. The CDR3, as DNA: TGTGCCAGCAGTTTCCCGGGTTCTGCCAATCAGCCCCAGCATTTT.